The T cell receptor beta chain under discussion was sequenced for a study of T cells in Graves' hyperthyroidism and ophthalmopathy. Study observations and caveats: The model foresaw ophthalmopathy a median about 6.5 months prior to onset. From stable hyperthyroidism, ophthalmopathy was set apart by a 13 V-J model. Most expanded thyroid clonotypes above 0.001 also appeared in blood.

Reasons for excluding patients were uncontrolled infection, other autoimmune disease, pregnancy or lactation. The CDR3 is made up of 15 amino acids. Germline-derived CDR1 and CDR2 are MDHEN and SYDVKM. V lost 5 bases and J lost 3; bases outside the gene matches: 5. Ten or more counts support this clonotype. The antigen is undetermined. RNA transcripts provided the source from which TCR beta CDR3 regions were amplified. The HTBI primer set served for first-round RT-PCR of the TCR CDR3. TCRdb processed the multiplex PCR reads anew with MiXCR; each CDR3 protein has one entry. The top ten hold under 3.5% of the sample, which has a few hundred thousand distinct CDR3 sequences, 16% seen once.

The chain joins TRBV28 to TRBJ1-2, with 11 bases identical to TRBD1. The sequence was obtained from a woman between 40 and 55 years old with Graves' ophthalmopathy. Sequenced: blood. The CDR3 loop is CASSIGGQGDYGYTF. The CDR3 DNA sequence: TGTGCCAGCAGTATCGGGGGACAGGGGGACTATGGCTACACCTTC.